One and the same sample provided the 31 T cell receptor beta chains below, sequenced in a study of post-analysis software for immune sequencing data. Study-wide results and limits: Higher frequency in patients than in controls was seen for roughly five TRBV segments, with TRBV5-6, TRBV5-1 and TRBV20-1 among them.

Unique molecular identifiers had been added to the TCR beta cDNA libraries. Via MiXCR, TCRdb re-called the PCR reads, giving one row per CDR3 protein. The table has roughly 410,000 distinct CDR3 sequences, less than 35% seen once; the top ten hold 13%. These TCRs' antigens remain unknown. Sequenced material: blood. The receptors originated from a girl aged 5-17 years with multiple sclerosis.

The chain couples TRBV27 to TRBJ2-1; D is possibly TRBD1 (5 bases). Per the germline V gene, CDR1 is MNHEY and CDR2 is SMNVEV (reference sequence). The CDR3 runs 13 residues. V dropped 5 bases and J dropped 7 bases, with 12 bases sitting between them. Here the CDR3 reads CASSTVGHNEQFF. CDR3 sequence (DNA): TGTGCCAGCAGTACTGTTGGACATAATGAGCAGTTCTTC.

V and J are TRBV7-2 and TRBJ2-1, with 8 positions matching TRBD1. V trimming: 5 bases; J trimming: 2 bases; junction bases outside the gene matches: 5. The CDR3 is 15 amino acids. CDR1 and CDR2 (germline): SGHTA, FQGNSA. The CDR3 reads CASSTDRAPYNEQFF. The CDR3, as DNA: TGTGCCAGCAGCACGGACAGGGCCCCCTACAATGAGCAGTTCTTC.

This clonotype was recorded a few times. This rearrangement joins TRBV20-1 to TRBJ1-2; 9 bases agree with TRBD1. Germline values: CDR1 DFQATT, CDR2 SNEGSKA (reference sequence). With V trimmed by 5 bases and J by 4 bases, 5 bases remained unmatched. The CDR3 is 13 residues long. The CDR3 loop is CSAERDRVYGYTF. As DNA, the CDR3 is TGCAGTGCTGAACGGGACAGGGTCTATGGCTACACCTTC.

The CDR3 DNA sequence: TGCAGCGTAGTCGGACAGGGTCCCTACGAGCAGTACTTC. Its protein product is CSVVGQGPYEQYF. The rearrangement uses TRBV29-1 and TRBJ2-4; 8 nucleotides line up with TRBD1. TRBJ2-7 matches the DNA end more closely, so the J call is doubtful. CDR3 size: 13 residues. Germline V lookup: CDR1 SQVTM, CDR2 ANQGSEA.

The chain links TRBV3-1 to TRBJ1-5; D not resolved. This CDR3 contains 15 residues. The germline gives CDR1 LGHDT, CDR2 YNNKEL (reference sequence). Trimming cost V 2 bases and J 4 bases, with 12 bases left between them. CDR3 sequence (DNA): TGTGCCAGCAGCCAAACGGCGGGAGGGAATCAGCCCCAGCATTTT. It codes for CASSQTAGGNQPQHF.

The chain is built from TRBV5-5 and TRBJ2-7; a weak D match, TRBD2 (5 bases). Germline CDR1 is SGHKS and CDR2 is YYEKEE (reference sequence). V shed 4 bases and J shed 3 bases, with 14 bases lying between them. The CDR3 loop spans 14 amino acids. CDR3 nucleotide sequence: TGTGCCAGCAGCCTTTTCACTAGAAACTACGAGCAGTACTTC. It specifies CASSLFTRNYEQYF.

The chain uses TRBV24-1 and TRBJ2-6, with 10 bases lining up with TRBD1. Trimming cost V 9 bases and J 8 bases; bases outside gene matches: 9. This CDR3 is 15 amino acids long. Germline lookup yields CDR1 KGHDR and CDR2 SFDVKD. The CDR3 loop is CATSGGQGYTNVLTF. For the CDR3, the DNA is TGTGCCACCTCCGGGGGACAGGGGTATACCAACGTCCTGACTTTC.

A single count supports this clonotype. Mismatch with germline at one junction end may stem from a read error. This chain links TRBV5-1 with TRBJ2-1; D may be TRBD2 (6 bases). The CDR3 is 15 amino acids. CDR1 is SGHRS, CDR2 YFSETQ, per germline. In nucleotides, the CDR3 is TGCGCCAGCAGAGGTGGAGGGGTCGGCTACAATGAGCAGGTCTTC. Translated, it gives CASRGGGVGYNEQVF.

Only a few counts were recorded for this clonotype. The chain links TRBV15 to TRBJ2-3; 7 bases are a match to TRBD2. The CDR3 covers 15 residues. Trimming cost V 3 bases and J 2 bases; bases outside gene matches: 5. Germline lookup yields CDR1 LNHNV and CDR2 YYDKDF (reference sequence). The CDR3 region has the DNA TGTGCCACCAGCAGTAGCGGGCAAGTCACAGATACGCAGTATTTT. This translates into CATSSSGQVTDTQYF.

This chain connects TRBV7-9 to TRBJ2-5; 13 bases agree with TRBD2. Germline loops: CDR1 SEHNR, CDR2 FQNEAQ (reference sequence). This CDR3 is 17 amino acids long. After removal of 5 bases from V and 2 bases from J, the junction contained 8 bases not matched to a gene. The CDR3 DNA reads TGTGCCAGCAGCCCTACTAGCGGGGGGGACCCACAAGAGACCCAGTACTTC. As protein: CASSPTSGGDPQETQYF.

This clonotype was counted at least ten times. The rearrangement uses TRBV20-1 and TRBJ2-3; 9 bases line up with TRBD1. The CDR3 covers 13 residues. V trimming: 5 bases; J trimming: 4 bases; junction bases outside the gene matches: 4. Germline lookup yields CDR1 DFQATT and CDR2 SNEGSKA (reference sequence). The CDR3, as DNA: TGCAGTGCTGAGACAGGGGGGGCAGATACGCAGTATTTT. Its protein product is CSAETGGADTQYF.

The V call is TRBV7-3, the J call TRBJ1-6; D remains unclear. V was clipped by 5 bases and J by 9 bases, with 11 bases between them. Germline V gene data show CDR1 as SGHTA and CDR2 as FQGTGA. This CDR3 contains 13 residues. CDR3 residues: CASSLGYGSPLHF. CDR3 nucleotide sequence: TGTGCCAGCAGCCTCGGATACGGTTCACCCCTCCACTTT. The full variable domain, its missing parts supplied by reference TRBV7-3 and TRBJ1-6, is GAGVSQTPSNKVTEKGKYVELRCDPISGHTALYWYRQSLGQGPEFLIYFQGTGAADDSGLPNDRFFAVRPEGSVSTLKIQRTERGDSAVYLCASSLGYGSPLHFGNGTRLTVT.

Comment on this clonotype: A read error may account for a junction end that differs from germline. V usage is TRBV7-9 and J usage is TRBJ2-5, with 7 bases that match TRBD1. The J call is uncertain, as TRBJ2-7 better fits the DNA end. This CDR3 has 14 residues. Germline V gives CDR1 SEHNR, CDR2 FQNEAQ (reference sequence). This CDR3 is CGSSLEQGNHEQYF. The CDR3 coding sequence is TGTGGCAGCAGCTTAGAACAGGGGAACCACGAGCAGTACTTC.

The DNA for the CDR3 is TGTGCCAGCAGTGGGGACAGCTCTGGGGCCAACGTCCTGACTTTC. Translating it yields CASSGDSSGANVLTF. The rearrangement links TRBV25-1 to TRBJ2-6; 7 nucleotides align to TRBD1. The CDR3 contains 15 residues. With V trimmed by 4 bases and J by 0 bases, 0 bases remained unmatched. Germline loops: CDR1 MGHDK, CDR2 SYGVNS.

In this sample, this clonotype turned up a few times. The CDR3 is CASSPPLDYGYTF. DNA for the CDR3: TGTGCCAGCTCCCCGCCCCTTGACTATGGCTACACCTTC. This chain connects TRBV7-9 to TRBJ1-2; D is unclear. Deletions cut 8 bases from V and 3 bases from J, with 13 bases between. Germline CDR1 reads SEHNR; CDR2 reads FQNEAQ (reference sequence). The CDR3 loop spans 13 amino acids.

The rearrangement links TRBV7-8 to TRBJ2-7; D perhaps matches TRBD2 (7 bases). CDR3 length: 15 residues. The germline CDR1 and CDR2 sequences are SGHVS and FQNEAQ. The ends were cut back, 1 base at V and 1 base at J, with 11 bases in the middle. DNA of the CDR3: TGTGCCAGCAGCTTAGGGCGGGGGCCGTCCTACGAGCAGTACTTC. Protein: CASSLGRGPSYEQYF.

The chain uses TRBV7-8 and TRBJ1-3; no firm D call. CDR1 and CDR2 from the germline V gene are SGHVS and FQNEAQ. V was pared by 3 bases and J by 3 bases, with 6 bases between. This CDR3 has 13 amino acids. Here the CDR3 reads CASSFLYGNTIYF. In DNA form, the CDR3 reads TGTGCCAGCAGCTTCCTTTATGGAAACACCATATATTTT.

CDR3 amino acids: CATSRSTYRGPDEQYF. The CDR3 DNA follows: TGTGCCACCAGCAGATCCACCTACAGGGGGCCCGACGAGCAGTACTTC. The V gene is TRBV15, the J gene TRBJ2-7, with 9 bases matching TRBD1. Germline V lookup: CDR1 LNHNV, CDR2 YYDKDF (reference sequence). V lost 2 bases to trimming and J lost 5 bases; unmatched junction nucleotides: 10. The CDR3 consists of 16 residues.

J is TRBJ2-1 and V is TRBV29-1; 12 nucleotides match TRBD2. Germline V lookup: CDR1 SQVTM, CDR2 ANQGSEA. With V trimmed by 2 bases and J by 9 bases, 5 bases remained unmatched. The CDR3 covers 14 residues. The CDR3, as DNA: TGCAGCGTTGAACCGACTAGCGGGGGCACTGAGCAGTTCTTC. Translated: CSVEPTSGGTEQFF.

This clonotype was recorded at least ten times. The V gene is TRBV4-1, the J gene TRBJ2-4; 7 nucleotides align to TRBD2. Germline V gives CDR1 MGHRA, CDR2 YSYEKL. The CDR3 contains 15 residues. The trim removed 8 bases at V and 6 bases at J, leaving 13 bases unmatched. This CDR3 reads CASASVVGGGNIQYF. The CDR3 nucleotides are TGCGCCAGCGCGTCCGTAGTAGGCGGGGGAAACATTCAGTACTTC.

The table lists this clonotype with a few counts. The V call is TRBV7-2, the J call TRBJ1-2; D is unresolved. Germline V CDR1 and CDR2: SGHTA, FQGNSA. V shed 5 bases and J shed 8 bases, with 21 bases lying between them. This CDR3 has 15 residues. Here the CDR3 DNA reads TGTGCCAGCAGCGATCACCCTTCAGGAGGAGAGGGCTACACCTTC. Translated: CASSDHPSGGEGYTF.

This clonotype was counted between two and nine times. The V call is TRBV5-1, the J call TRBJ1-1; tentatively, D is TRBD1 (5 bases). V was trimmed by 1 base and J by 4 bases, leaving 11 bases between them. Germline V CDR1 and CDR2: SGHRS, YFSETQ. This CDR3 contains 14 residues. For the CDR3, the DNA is TGCGCCAGCAGCTTGACGGGGCGAAGCACTGAAGCTTTCTTT. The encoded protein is CASSLTGRSTEAFF.

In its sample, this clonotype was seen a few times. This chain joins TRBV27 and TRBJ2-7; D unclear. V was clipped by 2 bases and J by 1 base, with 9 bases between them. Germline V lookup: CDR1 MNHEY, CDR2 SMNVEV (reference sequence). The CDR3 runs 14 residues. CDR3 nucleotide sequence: TGTGCCAGCAGTTTAAAGGGTAGATCCTACGAGCAGTACTTC. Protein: CASSLKGRSYEQYF.

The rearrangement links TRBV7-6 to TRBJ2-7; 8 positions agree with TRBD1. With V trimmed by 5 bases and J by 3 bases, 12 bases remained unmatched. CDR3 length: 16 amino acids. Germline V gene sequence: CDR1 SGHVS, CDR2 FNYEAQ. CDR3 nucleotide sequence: TGTGCCAGCAGCCCACGACAGGGGCGTAAAATCTACGAGCAGTACTTC. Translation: CASSPRQGRKIYEQYF.

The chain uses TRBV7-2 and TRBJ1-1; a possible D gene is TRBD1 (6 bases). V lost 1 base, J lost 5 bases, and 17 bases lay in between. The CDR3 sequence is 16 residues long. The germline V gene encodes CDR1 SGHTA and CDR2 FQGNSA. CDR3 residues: CASSLDGGRRETEAFF. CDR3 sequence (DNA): TGTGCCAGCAGCTTAGATGGGGGGCGGAGGGAGACTGAAGCTTTCTTT.

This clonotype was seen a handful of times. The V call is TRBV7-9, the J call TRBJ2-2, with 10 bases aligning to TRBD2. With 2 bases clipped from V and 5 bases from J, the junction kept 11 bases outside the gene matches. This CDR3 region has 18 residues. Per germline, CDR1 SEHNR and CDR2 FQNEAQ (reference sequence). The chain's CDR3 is CASSLRGLADPRTGELFF. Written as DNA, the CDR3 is TGTGCCAGCAGCTTACGAGGACTAGCGGACCCAAGGACCGGGGAGCTGTTTTTT. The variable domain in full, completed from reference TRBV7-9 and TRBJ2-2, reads DTGVSQNPRHKITKRGQNVTFRCDPISEHNRLYWYRQTLGQGPEFLTYFQNEAQLEKSRLLSDRFSAERPKGSFSTLEIQRTEQGDSAMYLCASSLRGLADPRTGELFFGEGSRLTVL.

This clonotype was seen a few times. CDR3 sequence reads: CASSLGRTGSATDTQYF. As DNA, the CDR3 is TGTGCCAGCAGCTTAGGTCGGACAGGGAGTGCCACAGATACGCAGTATTTT. This rearrangement joins TRBV11-2 to TRBJ2-3, with 8 bases fitting TRBD1. CDR1 is SGHAT and CDR2 is FQNNGV in the germline V gene. There are 17 residues in the CDR3. V shed 1 base and J 2 bases; nucleotides not matched to a gene: 8.

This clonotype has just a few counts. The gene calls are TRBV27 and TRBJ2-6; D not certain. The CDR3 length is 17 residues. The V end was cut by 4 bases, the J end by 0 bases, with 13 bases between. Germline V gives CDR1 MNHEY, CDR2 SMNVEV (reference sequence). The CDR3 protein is CASSYLWADSGANVLTF. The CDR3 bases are TGTGCCAGCAGTTACCTTTGGGCTGACTCTGGGGCCAACGTCCTGACTTTC.

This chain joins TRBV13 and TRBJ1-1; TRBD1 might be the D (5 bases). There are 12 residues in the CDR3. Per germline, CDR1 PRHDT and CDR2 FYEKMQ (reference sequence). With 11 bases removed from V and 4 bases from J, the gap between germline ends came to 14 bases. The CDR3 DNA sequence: TGTGCCTCAACCCCAGGGAGCACTGAAGCTTTCTTT. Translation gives CASTPGSTEAFF.

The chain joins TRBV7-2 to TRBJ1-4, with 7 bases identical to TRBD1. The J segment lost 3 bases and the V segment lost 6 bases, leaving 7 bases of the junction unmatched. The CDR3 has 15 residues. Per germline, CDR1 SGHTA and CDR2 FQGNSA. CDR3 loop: CASSLNRGPNEKLFF. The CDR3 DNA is TGTGCCAGCAGTTTAAACAGGGGACCTAATGAAAAACTGTTTTTT. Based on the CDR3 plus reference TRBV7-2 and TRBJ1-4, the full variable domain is GAGVSQSPSNKVTEKGKDVELRCDPISGHTALYWYRQSLGQGLEFLIYFQGNSAPDKSGLPSDRFSAERTGGSVSTLTIQRTQQEDSAVYLCASSLNRGPNEKLFFGSGTQLSVL.

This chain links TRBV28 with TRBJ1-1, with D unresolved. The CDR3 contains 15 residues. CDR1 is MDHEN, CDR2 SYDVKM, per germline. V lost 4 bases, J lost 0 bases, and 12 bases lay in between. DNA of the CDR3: TGTGCCAGCAGTTCGCCCTCGACGGTGAACACTGAAGCTTTCTTT. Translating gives CASSSPSTVNTEAFF. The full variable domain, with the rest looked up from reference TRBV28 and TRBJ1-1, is DVKVTQSSRYLVKRTGEKVFLECVQDMDHENMFWYRQDPGLGLRLIYFSYDVKMKEKGDIPEGYSVSREKKERFSLILESASTNQTSMYLCASSSPSTVNTEAFFGQGTRLTVV.